A selection of T cell receptor beta chains follows, all from one sample in a study of OX40 agonist ivuxolimab in advanced cancers. Sequencing was performed with immunoSEQ multiplex PCR; in TCRdb, only in-frame clones are kept and a portion is missing. Of about 46,000 clones listed, 88% are singletons. The specimen was CD4+ or CD8+ T cells sorted from blood, collected in a trial of the OX40 agonist ivuxolimab. Receptors originate from an adult with an advanced solid tumor such as melanoma, head and neck, liver or kidney cancer. Both conserved end residues are part of each CDR3. The order of the fields is D gene, J gene, clone size, V gene, CDR3 DNA, CDR3 protein. D genes are given only for firm matches. For some rows the clone size is stated as once, few or many, or as a class when expanded; others skip it.

-	TRBJ1-1	once	TRBV29-1	TGCAGCGTTGAAGAGGGGGGGCGCGTCACTGAAGCTTTCTTT	CSVEEGGRVTEAFF
TRBD1	TRBJ1-1	-	TRBV19	TGTGCCAGTAGTGCGACAGGGTCGCGATCGGCTGAAGCTTTCTTT	CASSATGSRSAEAFF
TRBD1	TRBJ2-5	-	TRBV7-8	TGTGCCAGCAGCGCACAGACAGGGTATGGAGAGACCCAGTACTTC	CASSAQTGYGETQYF
TRBD1	TRBJ2-3	-	TRBV6-5	TGTGCCAGCAGTTACTTTGCGACAGGGGGCACGGATACGCAGTATTTT	CASSYFATGGTDTQYF
-	TRBJ1-2	-	TRBV6-5	TGTGCCAGCAGCGAACAGCCGTACTATGGCTACACCTTC	CASSEQPYYGYTF
-	TRBJ2-7	-	TRBV9	TGTGCCAGCAGCCAATGGGGGGTTCAGGGAGACGAGCAGTACTTC	CASSQWGVQGDEQYF
-	TRBJ1-5	-	TRBV7-2	TGTGCCAGCAGCTTAATGGGGGGTACGGACACCAATCAGCCCCAGCATTTT	CASSLMGGTDTNQPQHF
-	TRBJ2-1	-	TRBV5-1	TGCGCCAGCAGCTTCTCAGGATACAATGAGCAGTTCTTC	CASSFSGYNEQFF
TRBD1	TRBJ2-1	-	TRBV7-3	TGTGCCAGCAGCTTCACAGGGGGAGGCCACAATGAGCAGTTCTTC	CASSFTGGGHNEQFF
TRBD1	TRBJ2-2	-	TRBV13	TGTGCCAGCAGCTCGGACAGGTCGAACACCGGGGAGCTGTTTTTT	CASSSDRSNTGELFF
-	TRBJ2-5	once	TRBV5-1	TGCGCCAGCAATTCCGAGGGCAAAGAGACCCAGTACTTC	CASNSEGKETQYF
TRBD1	TRBJ2-3	-	TRBV7-9	TGTGCCAGCAGCTTAGAAGGAGTGACAGGGCCCACAGATACGCAGTATTTT	CASSLEGVTGPTDTQYF
-	TRBJ2-4	-	TRBV6-5	TGTGCCAGCAGTTACTCGGAACAGACCAAAAACATTCAGTACTTC	CASSYSEQTKNIQYF
-	TRBJ2-1	once	TRBV18	TGTGCCAGCTCACCGCCAGGGGACAATGAGCAGTTCTTC	CASSPPGDNEQFF
-	TRBJ2-6	-	TRBV6-4	TGTGCCAGCAGTGACAACTCTGGGGCCAACGTCCTGACTTTC	CASSDNSGANVLTF
-	TRBJ1-3	-	TRBV7-8	TGTGCCAGCAGGCGCGGAACAGGGCTCTCTGGAAACACCATATATTTT	CASRRGTGLSGNTIYF
TRBD1	TRBJ2-3	-	TRBV5-1	TGCGCCAGCAGCTGGGGGACAGAAAGAACCACAGATACGCAGTATTTT	CASSWGTERTTDTQYF
-	TRBJ1-2	-	TRBV10-3	TGTGCCATCAGTGAATACAAAAAAAGTGAGGGCTACACCTTC	CAISEYKKSEGYTF
-	TRBJ1-2	-	TRBV7-9	TGTGCCAGCAGCTTAGTGGTAGGGGTAAACTATGGCTACACCTTC	CASSLVVGVNYGYTF
TRBD1	TRBJ2-4	-	TRBV19	TGTGCCAGTAGTATAGCCCGGGACAGCAAAAACATTCAGTACTTC	CASSIARDSKNIQYF
-	TRBJ2-3	-	TRBV19	TGTGCCAGTAATAGCGGATACACAGATACGCAGTATTTT	CASNSGYTDTQYF
-	TRBJ2-7	-	TRBV6-5	TGTGCCAGCAGTTACGCGGGAACTTACGAGCAGTACTTC	CASSYAGTYEQYF